This T cell receptor beta chain was profiled in a study of identical twins. There are 13 residues in the CDR3. Trimming removed 2 bases from V and 5 bases from J, with 7 bases in between. CDR1 and CDR2 from the germline V gene are LGHDT and YNNKEL (reference sequence). Findings and caveats of the study: Diverse VJ usage suggested most zero-insertion clonotypes were not invariant T cells. Interpretation of the results relied on cross-sectional statistical analysis and not on following the same donors.

Each CDR3 protein gets one entry after TCRdb re-called the 5' RACE reads with MiXCR. Of some 440,000 distinct CDR3 sequences in the sample, more than 20% were seen once. In the case of this clonotype: Its antigen is unidentified.

The same specimen was also included in a second study, on T cells expressing NK-cell markers. As that study records: These clonotypes additionally ranked first within the CD3+CD56-NKG2C+ fraction of a few donors. The HCMV specificity of the expanded NKG2C+ T cell clones stayed unresolved.

What was sequenced was CD4+ T cells sorted from blood. This sequence originates from a woman aged 18-29 years in good health. This chain connects TRBV3-1 to TRBJ2-1; unclear D gene. The CDR3 DNA follows: TGTGCCAGCAGCCAATTTCCTGACAATGAGCAGTTCTTC. Translated: CASSQFPDNEQFF.